This T cell receptor (beta chain) was captured in a study of T cells in localized non-small cell lung cancer. Clones were read by immunoSEQ multiplex PCR, and TCRdb kept only the in-frame ones, dropping some. The sample records tens of thousands of clones, 93% being singletons. The V gene's germline CDR1 is LNHDA and CDR2 SQIVND (reference sequence). V lost 6 bases, J lost 0 bases, and 12 bases lay in between. The CDR3 has 15 residues. The clonotype comes from a female donor of 60 years or more with stage I lung adenocarcinoma. Sequenced here: peripheral blood, sampled before any cancer treatment. This sequence joins TRBV19 and TRBJ1-5; D possibly corresponds to TRBD1 (5 bases). The CDR3 region is CASSPGDYSNQPQHF. The DNA of the CDR3 is TGTGCCAGTAGCCCCGGGGACTATAGCAATCAGCCCCAGCATTTT.